These 24 T cell receptor beta chains originate from one sample sequenced in a study of blood T cell repertoires in COVID-19. Only in-frame clones appear in the TCRdb table, and some are missing; sequencing was by immunoSEQ multiplex PCR. The sample shows approximately 300,000 clones, approximately 83% of them seen only once. Sequencing used PBMCs or T cells enriched from blood (not recorded which). These receptors originate from a woman aged 25-40 years who had recovered from COVID-19.

This clone was counted once. J is TRBJ1-5 and V is TRBV19; tentative D call: TRBD1 (6 bases). V lost 4 bases and J lost 9, with 19 bases in between. This CDR3 contains 15 residues. CDR1 is LNHDA, CDR2 SQIVND, per germline (reference sequence). In DNA, the CDR3 is TGTGCCAGTAGTACGGAACAGGGAGTAATCACGCCCCAGCATTTT. Translating it yields CASSTEQGVITPQHF.

V usage is TRBV7-2 and J usage is TRBJ2-5; TRBD2 matches at 7 bases. The CDR3 is 15 amino acids. Unmatched junction bases numbered 6, after V lost 3 bases and J lost 2 bases. Germline CDR1 and CDR2: SGHTA and FQGNSA. The CDR3 protein is CASSLLASGQETQYF. CDR3 nucleotide sequence: TGTGCCAGCAGCTTGCTCGCTAGCGGACAAGAGACCCAGTACTTC. Supplemented by reference TRBV7-2 and TRBJ2-5, the full variable domain reads GAGVSQSPSNKVTEKGKDVELRCDPISGHTALYWYRQSLGQGLEFLIYFQGNSAPDKSGLPSDRFSAERTGGSVSTLTIQRTQQEDSAVYLCASSLLASGQETQYFGPGTRLLVL.

This clone was found once. The V gene is TRBV28, the J gene TRBJ2-5; 7 bases are shared with TRBD1. Germline CDR1 and CDR2: MDHEN and SYDVKM. With 6 bases clipped from V and 1 base from J, the junction kept 5 bases outside the gene matches. This CDR3 spans 14 amino acids. The CDR3 DNA reads as TGTGCCAGCAGACTTCCAGGGGGCCAAGAGACCCAGTACTTC. Translation: CASRLPGGQETQYF.

V gene TRBV5-4 combines with J gene TRBJ1-1, with D uncertain. Germline V CDR1 and CDR2: SGHNT, YYREEE (reference sequence). Trimming took off 2 bases at V and 1 base at J, with 6 bases between the two ends. CDR3 size: 13 residues. The CDR3 DNA reads TGTGCCAGCAGCTTAGACAAGAACACTGAAGCTTTCTTT. Amino acid sequence: CASSLDKNTEAFF. The variable domain in full, completed from reference TRBV5-4 and TRBJ1-1, reads ETGVTQSPTHLIKTRGQQVTLRCSSQSGHNTVSWYQQALGQGPQFIFQYYREEENGRGNFPPRFSGLQFPNYSSELNVNALELDDSALYLCASSLDKNTEAFFGQGTRLTVV.

The rearrangement joins TRBV7-8 to TRBJ1-4, with D maybe TRBD1 (6 bases). CDR3 length equals 14 residues. V was shortened by 10 bases and J by 6 bases, with 18 bases between the two germline ends. In germline, CDR1 is SGHVS, CDR2 FQNEAQ. The CDR3 here is CATRSRTDDEKLFF. The CDR3 coding sequence is TGTGCCACCCGCTCCCGGACAGACGATGAAAAACTGTTTTTT. The entire variable domain, with the rest obtained from reference TRBV7-8 and TRBJ1-4, is as follows: GAGVSQSPRYKVAKRGQDVALRCDPISGHVSLFWYQQALGQGPEFLTYFQNEAQLDKSGLPSDRFFAERPEGSVSTLKIQRTQQEDSAVYLCATRSRTDDEKLFFGSGTQLSVL.

This chain joins TRBV20-1 and TRBJ1-2; D might be TRBD1 (5 bases). This CDR3 is built from 15 residues. V was pared by 3 bases and J by 4 bases, with 18 bases between. CDR1 and CDR2 from the germline V gene are DFQATT and SNEGSKA (reference sequence). CDR3 residues: CSASGSLGGGYGYTF. Here the CDR3 DNA reads TGCAGTGCTAGTGGCAGTTTGGGGGGAGGCTATGGCTACACCTTC.

This sequence joins TRBV9 and TRBJ1-4; D gene uncertain. Germline V gene data show CDR1 as SGDLS and CDR2 as YYNGEE. CDR3 length equals 14 residues. Deletions cut 3 bases from V and 8 bases from J, with 14 bases between. In DNA, the CDR3 is TGTGCCAGCAGCGCCCAGAGGTTTCAGGAAAAACTGTTTTTT. Protein sequence: CASSAQRFQEKLFF.

CDR3 region: CSVERLAVNNEQFF. In nucleotides, the CDR3 is TGCAGCGTTGAAAGACTAGCTGTCAACAATGAGCAGTTCTTC. The V gene is TRBV29-1, the J gene TRBJ2-1; 7 nucleotides agree with TRBD2. V was pared by 2 bases and J by 5 bases, with 6 bases of the junction left unmatched. Per the germline V gene, CDR1 is SQVTM and CDR2 is ANQGSEA. This CDR3 region has 14 residues.

V and J are TRBV5-1 and TRBJ1-1, with D perhaps matching TRBD1 (6 bases). Germline-derived CDR1 and CDR2 are SGHRS and YFSETQ. The CDR3 is 13 residues long. V was trimmed by 4 bases and J by 3 bases, leaving 10 bases between them. The CDR3 DNA sequence: TGCGCCAGCAGCGTACAGGGTTACACTGAAGCTTTCTTT. It specifies CASSVQGYTEAFF. Supplemented by reference TRBV5-1 and TRBJ1-1, the full variable domain reads KAGVTQTPRYLIKTRGQQVTLSCSPISGHRSVSWYQQTPGQGLQFLFEYFSETQRNKGNFPGRFSGRQFSNSRSEMNVSTLELGDSALYLCASSVQGYTEAFFGQGTRLTVV.

The V call is TRBV2, the J call TRBJ1-2; weak D call: TRBD1 (6 bases). V dropped 6 bases and J dropped 4 bases, with 18 bases sitting between them. This CDR3 is built from 15 residues. Germline CDR1 SNHLY, CDR2 FYNNEI. This CDR3 is CASSRRQEISYGYTF. The CDR3 coding sequence is TGTGCCAGCAGCAGACGACAGGAAATCTCCTATGGCTACACCTTC.

The chain is built from TRBV6-1 and TRBJ1-1; TRBD1 might be the D (5 bases). Trimming pared 10 bases from V and 2 bases from J, leaving 17 bases between. CDR1 and CDR2 (germline): MNHNS, SASEGT. The CDR3 spans 14 residues. The CDR3 protein is CATSRRQLNTEAFF. The CDR3, as DNA: TGTGCCACATCCCGGAGACAGCTAAACACTGAAGCTTTCTTT.

This clone was counted a few times. The chain carries TRBV7-2 and TRBJ2-2, with D perhaps TRBD2 (6 bases). From germline, CDR1 is SGHTA and CDR2 FQGNSA. The CDR3 is 16 residues long. Trimming removed 2 bases from V and 8 bases from J, with 18 bases in between. The CDR3 DNA sequence: TGTGCCAGCAGCTTACAGGGCGCGGGGCTTAGGGGGGAGCTGTTTTTT. As protein: CASSLQGAGLRGELFF.

This clone was detected only a few times. The chain links TRBV6-5 to TRBJ1-2; D possibly corresponds to TRBD1 (6 bases). Germline V gene data show CDR1 as MNHEY and CDR2 as SVGAGI. This CDR3 has 15 residues. V shed 5 bases and J shed 0 bases, with 13 bases lying between them. The CDR3 nucleotides read TGTGCCAGCAGTCCTTACAGGGAAGCTAACTATGGCTACACCTTC. Protein product: CASSPYREANYGYTF.

The V gene is TRBV10-2, the J gene TRBJ1-1; 7 bases fit TRBD1. The ends lost 3 bases at V and 4 bases at J; junction bases unmatched: 14. This CDR3 is 17 amino acids long. Germline V gene data show CDR1 as WSHSY and CDR2 as SAAADI. CDR3 loop: CASSDRDRDSKGTEAFF. In DNA form, the CDR3 reads TGCGCCAGCAGTGACCGTGATAGGGACAGTAAAGGCACTGAAGCTTTCTTT.

V gene TRBV9 combines with J gene TRBJ2-1; 10 bases map to TRBD2. Germline V CDR1 and CDR2: SGDLS, YYNGEE. The CDR3 length is 15 residues. The junction had 7 bases not matched to a gene; V was cut back by 0 bases and J by 10 bases. CDR3 DNA: TGTGCCAGCAGCGTAGCGCCTAGCGGGAGAGACGAGCAGTTCTTC. Protein product: CASSVAPSGRDEQFF.

The genes are TRBV2 and TRBJ2-6; TRBD1 is a possible D gene (6 bases). Trimming cost V 5 bases and J 2 bases, with 10 bases left between them. The CDR3 loop spans 15 amino acids. The germline gives CDR1 SNHLY, CDR2 FYNNEI. The CDR3 DNA reads as TGTGCCAGCAGTTATACAGGGACTGGGGCCAACGTCCTGACTTTC. As protein: CASSYTGTGANVLTF.

This clone was recorded a few times. V and J are TRBV6-1 and TRBJ1-4; unclear D gene. Germline lookup yields CDR1 MNHNS and CDR2 SASEGT. CDR3 length equals 16 residues. Between the trimmed V and J ends, which lost 1 base and 10 bases, there was a span of 19 bases. The CDR3 loop reads CASSEGRSGVGGKLFF. CDR3 nucleotides: TGTGCCAGCAGTGAAGGGCGTAGCGGGGTTGGTGGAAAACTGTTTTTT.

This clone was counted a single time. The chain is built from TRBV10-2 and TRBJ1-1; D uncertain. The germline gives CDR1 WSHSY, CDR2 SAAADI. V lost 4 bases to trimming and J lost 5 bases, with 11 bases between them. This CDR3 contains 13 residues. The CDR3 reads CASSAAGRTEAFF. The CDR3 nucleotides read TGCGCCAGCAGTGCCGCGGGAAGGACTGAAGCTTTCTTT.

V is TRBV5-1 and J is TRBJ2-5; TRBD1 aligns across 9 bases. Germline-derived CDR1 and CDR2 are SGHRS and YFSETQ. The J segment lost 2 bases and the V segment lost 2 bases, leaving 4 bases of the junction unmatched. The CDR3 contains 15 residues. The CDR3 region is CASSFSGTGQETQYF. The DNA of the CDR3 is TGCGCCAGCAGCTTCTCCGGGACAGGGCAAGAGACCCAGTACTTC.

In nucleotides, the CDR3 is TGCGCCAGCAGCTTTAGCGGGGGTAAAACAGATACGCAGTATTTT. It specifies CASSFSGGKTDTQYF. This sequence joins TRBV5-1 and TRBJ2-3, with 9 bases fitting TRBD2. The CDR3 extends over 15 amino acids. The germline gives CDR1 SGHRS, CDR2 YFSETQ. Germline trimming cut 2 bases from V and 3 bases from J; bases unmatched to any gene: 4.

The V gene is TRBV5-1, the J gene TRBJ1-1, with TRBD1 matching over 10 bases. The CDR3 runs 14 residues. Germline values: CDR1 SGHRS, CDR2 YFSETQ. Trimming took 4 bases from V and 1 from J; bases not matched to a gene: 1. The CDR3 DNA follows: TGCGCCAGCAGCCGGACAGGGGGGAACACTGAAGCTTTCTTT. Protein sequence: CASSRTGGNTEAFF. Variable domain in full (rest from reference TRBV5-1 and TRBJ1-1): KAGVTQTPRYLIKTRGQQVTLSCSPISGHRSVSWYQQTPGQGLQFLFEYFSETQRNKGNFPGRFSGRQFSNSRSEMNVSTLELGDSALYLCASSRTGGNTEAFFGQGTRLTVV.

This sequence joins TRBV5-1 and TRBJ1-3, with a possible D match to TRBD1 (5 bases). Germline V CDR1 and CDR2: SGHRS, YFSETQ. The V end was cut by 0 bases, the J end by 4 bases, with 14 bases between. The CDR3 sequence is 16 residues long. This CDR3 reads CASSLAWGPGGNTIYF. CDR3 in DNA: TGCGCCAGCAGCTTGGCCTGGGGCCCTGGCGGAAACACCATATATTTT.

V and J are TRBV7-8 and TRBJ2-2; 9 nucleotides line up with TRBD2. Germline values: CDR1 SGHVS, CDR2 FQNEAQ. V dropped 5 bases and J dropped 7; count of bases not matched to a gene: 8. The CDR3 covers 15 residues. The CDR3 spells CASSLTGTSRGELFF. The CDR3 DNA sequence: TGTGCCAGCAGCCTCACGGGGACTAGCCGCGGGGAGCTGTTTTTT. Filled out from reference TRBV7-8 and TRBJ2-2, the complete variable domain reads GAGVSQSPRYKVAKRGQDVALRCDPISGHVSLFWYQQALGQGPEFLTYFQNEAQLDKSGLPSDRFFAERPEGSVSTLKIQRTQQEDSAVYLCASSLTGTSRGELFFGEGSRLTVL.

V and J are TRBV9 and TRBJ1-1; no clear D. Germline CDR1 and CDR2: SGDLS and YYNGEE. The V and J ends lost 4 bases and 3 bases respectively, with 7 bases between them. This CDR3 comprises 12 residues. The CDR3 loop reads CASSPSYTEAFF. CDR3 sequence (DNA): TGTGCCAGCAGCCCAAGCTACACTGAAGCTTTCTTT.